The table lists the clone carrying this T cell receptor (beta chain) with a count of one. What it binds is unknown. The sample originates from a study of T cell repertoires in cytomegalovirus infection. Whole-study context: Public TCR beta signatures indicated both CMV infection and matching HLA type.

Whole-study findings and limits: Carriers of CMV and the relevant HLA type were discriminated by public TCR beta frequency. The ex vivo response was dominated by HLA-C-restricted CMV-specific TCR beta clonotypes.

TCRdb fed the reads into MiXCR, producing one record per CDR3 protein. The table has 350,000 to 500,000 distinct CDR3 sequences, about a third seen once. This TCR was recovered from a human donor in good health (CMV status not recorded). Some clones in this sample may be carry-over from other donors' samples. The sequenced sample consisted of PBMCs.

CDR3 amino acids: CASSQDGLAGGRGTDTQYF. For the CDR3, the DNA is TGTGCCAGCAGCCAAGATGGCCTAGCGGGGGGGCGAGGCACAGATACGCAGTATTTT. The genes are TRBV3-1 and TRBJ2-3; 12 bases line up with TRBD2. CDR1 and CDR2 from the germline V gene are LGHDT and YNNKEL (reference sequence). The length of the CDR3 is 19 residues. The junction had 8 bases not matched to a gene; V was cut back by 0 bases and J by 1 base.